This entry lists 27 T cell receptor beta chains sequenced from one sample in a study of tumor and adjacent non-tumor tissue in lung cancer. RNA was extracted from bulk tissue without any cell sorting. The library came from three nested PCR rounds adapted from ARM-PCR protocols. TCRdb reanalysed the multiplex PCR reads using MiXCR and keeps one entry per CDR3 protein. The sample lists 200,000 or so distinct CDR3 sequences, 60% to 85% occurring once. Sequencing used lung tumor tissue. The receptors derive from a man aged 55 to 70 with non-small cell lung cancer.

The CDR3 DNA is TGCAGTGTTACCCGGGAGAGTTGGTTCGGCTACACCTTC. This encodes CSVTRESWFGYTF. The chain joins TRBV20-1 to TRBJ1-2, with unresolved D. Germline CDR1 is DFQATT and CDR2 is SNEGSKA (reference sequence). Trimming shortened V by 7 bases and J by 8 bases, and 20 bases separated the two germline ends. The CDR3 consists of 13 residues.

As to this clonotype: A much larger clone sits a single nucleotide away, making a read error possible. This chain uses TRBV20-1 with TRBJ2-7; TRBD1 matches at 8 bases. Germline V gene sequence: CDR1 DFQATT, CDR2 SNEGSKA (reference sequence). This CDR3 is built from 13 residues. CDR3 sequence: CNGKLQGAFEQYF. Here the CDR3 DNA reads TGCAATGGGAAACTTCAGGGGGCGTTCGAGCAGTACTTC.

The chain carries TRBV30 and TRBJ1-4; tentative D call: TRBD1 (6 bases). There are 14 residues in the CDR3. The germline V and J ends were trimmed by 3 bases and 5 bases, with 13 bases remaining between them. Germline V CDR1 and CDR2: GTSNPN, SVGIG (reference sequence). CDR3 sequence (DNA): TGTGCCTGGAGAGCCTGGCAGGGGAATGAAAAACTGTTTTTT. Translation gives CAWRAWQGNEKLFF.

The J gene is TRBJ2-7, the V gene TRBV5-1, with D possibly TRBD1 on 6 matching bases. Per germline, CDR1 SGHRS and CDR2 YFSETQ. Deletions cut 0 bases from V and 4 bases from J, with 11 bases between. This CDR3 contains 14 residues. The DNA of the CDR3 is TGCGCCAGCAGCTTGGTCGGACAGCTTTACGAGCAGTACTTC. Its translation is CASSLVGQLYEQYF.

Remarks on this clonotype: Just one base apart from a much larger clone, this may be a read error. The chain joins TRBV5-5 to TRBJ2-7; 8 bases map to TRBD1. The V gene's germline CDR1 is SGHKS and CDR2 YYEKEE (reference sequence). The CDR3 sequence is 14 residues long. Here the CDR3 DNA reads TGTGCCAGCAGCACCTCCCAGGGGGCGATCGAGCGGTACTTC. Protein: CASSTSQGAIERYF.

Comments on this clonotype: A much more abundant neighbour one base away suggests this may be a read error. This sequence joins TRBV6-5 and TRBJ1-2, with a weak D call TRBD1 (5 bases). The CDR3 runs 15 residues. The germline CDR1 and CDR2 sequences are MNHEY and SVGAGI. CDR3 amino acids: CASSYVGGNTYAYTF. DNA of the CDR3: TGTGCCAGCAGTTACGTGGGGGGAAACACCTATGCCTACACCTTC.

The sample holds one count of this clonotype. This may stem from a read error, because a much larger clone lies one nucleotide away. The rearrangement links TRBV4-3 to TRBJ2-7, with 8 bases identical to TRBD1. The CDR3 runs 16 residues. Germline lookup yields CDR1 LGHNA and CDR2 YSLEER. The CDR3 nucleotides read TGCTCCAGCAGCCTCCTCGGACAGGGTCCCCGCTCCGAGCAGTACTTC. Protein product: CSSSLLGQGPRSEQYF.

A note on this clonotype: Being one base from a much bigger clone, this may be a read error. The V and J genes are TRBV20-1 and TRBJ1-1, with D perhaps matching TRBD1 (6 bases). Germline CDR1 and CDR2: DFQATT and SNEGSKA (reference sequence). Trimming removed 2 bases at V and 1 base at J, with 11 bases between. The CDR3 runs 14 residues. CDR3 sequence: CSARLGTKNTEAFF. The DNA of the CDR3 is TGCAGTGCTAGATTGGGGACAAAGAACACTGAAGCTTTCTTT.

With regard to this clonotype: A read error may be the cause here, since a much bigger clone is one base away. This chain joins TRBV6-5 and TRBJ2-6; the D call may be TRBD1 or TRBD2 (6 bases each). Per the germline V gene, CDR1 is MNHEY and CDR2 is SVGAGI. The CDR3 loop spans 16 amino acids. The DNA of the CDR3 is TGTGCCAGCAGTTACTCGGAGGGGGTTGGGGTCAACGTCCTGACTTTC. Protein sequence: CASSYSEGVGVNVLTF.

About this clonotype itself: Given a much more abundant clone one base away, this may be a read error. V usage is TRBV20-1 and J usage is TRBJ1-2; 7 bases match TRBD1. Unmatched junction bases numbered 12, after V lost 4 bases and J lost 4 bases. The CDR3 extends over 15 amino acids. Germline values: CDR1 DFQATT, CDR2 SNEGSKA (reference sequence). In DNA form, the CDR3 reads TGCAGTGCTAAGACAGGGTCCAACAATCGCTATGGCTACACCTTC. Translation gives CSAKTGSNNRYGYTF.

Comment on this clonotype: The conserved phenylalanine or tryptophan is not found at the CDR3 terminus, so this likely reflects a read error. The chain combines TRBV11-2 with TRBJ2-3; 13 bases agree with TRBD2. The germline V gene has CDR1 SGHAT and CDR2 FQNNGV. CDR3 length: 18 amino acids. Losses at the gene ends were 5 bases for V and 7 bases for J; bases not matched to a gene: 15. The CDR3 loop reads CASSASLLAGGPVYTQYY. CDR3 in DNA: TGTGCCAGCAGCGCCTCCCTACTAGCGGGGGGGCCTGTATATACGCAGTATTAT.

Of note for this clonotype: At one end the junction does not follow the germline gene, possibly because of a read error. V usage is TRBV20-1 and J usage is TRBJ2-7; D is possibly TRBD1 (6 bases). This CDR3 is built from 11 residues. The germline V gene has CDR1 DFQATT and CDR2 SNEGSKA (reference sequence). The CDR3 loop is CSASRQAEQNF. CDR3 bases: TGTAGTGCTAGTCGACAGGCCGAGCAGAACTTC.

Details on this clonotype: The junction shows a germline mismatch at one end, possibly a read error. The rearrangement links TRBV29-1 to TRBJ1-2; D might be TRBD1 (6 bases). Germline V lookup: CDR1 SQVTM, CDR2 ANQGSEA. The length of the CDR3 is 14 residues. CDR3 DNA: TGCAGCGTTGAAGAACAGGGACGGCACTATGGGTACATCTTC. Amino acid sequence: CSVEEQGRHYGYIF.

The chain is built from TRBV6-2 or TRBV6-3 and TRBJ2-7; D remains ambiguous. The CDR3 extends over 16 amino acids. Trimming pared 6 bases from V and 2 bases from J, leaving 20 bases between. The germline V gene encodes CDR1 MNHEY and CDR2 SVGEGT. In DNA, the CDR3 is TGTGCCAGCAGAAAAGTACGCGCGTCCAGGACCTACGAGCAGTACTTC. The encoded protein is CASRKVRASRTYEQYF.

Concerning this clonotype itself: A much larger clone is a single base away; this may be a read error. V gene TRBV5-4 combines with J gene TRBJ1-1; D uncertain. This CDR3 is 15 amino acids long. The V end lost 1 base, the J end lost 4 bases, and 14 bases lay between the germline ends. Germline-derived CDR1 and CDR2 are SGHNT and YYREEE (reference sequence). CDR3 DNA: TGTGCCAGCAGCTTGATCACCCACCCGAGCACTGAAGCTTTCTTT. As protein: CASSLITHPSTEAFF. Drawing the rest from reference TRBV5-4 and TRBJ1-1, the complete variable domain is ETGVTQSPTHLIKTRGQQVTLRCSSQSGHNTVSWYQQALGQGPQFIFQYYREEENGRGNFPPRFSGLQFPNYSSELNVNALELDDSALYLCASSLITHPSTEAFFGQGTRLTVV.

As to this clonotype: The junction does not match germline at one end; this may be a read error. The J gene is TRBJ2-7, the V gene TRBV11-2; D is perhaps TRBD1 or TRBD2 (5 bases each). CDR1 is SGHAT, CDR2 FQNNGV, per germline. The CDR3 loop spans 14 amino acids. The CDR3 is CASSLDPGTYGQYF. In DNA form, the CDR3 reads TGTGCCAGCAGTTTAGATCCGGGGACCTACGGGCAGTACTTC.

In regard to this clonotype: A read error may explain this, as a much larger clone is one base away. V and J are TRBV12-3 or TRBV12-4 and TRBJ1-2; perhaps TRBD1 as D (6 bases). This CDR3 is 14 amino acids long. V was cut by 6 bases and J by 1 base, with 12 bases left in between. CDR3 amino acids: CASSPRGDNYGYTF. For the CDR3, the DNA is TGTGCCAGCAGCCCTAGGGGGGATAACTATGGCTACACCTTC.

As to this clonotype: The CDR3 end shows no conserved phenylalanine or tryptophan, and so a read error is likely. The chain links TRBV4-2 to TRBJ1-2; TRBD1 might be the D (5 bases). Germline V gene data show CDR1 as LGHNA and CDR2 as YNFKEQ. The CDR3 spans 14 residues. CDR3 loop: CTSSPGLAGYGYTL. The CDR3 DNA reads TGTACCAGCAGCCCGGGACTTGCTGGCTATGGCTACACCTTA.

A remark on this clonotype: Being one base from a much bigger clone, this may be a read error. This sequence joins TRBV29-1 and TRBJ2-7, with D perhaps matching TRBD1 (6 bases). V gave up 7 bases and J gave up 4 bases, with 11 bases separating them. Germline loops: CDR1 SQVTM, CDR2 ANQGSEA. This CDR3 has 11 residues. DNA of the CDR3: TGCAGCGCTGATCAGGGGTACGAGCAGTACTTC. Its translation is CSADQGYEQYF.

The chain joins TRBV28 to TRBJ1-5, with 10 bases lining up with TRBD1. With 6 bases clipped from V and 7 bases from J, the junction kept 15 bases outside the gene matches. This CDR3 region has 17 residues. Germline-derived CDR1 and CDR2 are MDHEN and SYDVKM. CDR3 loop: CASRLPRDRGPWQPQHF. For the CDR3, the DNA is TGTGCCAGCAGGCTACCCCGCGACAGGGGGCCGTGGCAGCCCCAGCATTTT.

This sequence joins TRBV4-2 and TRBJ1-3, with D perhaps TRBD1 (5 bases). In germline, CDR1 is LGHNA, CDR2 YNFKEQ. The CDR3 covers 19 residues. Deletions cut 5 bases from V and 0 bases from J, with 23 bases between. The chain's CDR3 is CASSSLGGDGGSSGNTIYF. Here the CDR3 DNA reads TGTGCCAGCAGCTCACTGGGGGGAGATGGAGGGAGCTCTGGAAACACCATATATTTT.

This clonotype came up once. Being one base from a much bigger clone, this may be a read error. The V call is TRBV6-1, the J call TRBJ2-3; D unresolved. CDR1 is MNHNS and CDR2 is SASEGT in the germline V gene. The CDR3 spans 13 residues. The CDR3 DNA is TGTGCCAGCAGGGCCTCGGAGTCGGATACGCGGTATTTT. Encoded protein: CASRASESDTRYF.

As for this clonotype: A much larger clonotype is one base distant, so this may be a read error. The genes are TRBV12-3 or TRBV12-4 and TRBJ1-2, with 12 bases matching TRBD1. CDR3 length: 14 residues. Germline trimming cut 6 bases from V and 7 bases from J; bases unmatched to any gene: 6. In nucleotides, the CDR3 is TGTGCCAGCAGACTGGGACAGGGGGCGTCTGGCTACACCTTC. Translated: CASRLGQGASGYTF.

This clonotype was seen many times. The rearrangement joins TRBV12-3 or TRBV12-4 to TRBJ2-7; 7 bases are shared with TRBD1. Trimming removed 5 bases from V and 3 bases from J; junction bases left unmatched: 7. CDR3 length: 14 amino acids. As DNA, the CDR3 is TGTGCCAGCAGTGGACAGGCAGTCTTCTACGAGCAGTACTTC. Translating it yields CASSGQAVFYEQYF.

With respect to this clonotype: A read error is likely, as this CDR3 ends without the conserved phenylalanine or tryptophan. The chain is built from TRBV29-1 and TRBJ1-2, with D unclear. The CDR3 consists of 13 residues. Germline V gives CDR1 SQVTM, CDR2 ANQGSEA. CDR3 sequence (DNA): TGCAGTGTTGAAGATCAAGGAGGTCATAGCTACACCTTA. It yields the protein CSVEDQGGHSYTL.

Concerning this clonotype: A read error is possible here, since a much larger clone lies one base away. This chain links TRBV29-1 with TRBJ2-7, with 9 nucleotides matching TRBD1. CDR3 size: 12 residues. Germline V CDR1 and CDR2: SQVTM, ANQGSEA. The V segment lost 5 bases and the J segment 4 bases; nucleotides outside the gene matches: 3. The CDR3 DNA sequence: TGCAGCGTTACTGACAGGGGGTACGAGCAGTACTTC. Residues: CSVTDRGYEQYF.

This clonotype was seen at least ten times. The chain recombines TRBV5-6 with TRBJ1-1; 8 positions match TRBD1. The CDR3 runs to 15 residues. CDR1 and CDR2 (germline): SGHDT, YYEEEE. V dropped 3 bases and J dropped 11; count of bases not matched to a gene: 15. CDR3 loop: CASSSRRAGGVQAFF. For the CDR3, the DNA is TGTGCCAGCAGCTCACGGCGGGCAGGGGGCGTTCAGGCTTTCTTT.